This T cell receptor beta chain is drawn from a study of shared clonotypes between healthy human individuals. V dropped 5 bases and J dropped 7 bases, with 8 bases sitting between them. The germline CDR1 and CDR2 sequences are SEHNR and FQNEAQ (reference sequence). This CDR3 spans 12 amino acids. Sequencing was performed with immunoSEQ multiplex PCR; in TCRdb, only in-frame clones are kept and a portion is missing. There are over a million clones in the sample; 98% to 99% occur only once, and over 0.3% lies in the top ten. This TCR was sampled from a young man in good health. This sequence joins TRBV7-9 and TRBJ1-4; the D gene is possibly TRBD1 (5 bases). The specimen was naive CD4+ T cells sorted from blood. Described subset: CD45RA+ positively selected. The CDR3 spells CASSRGGEKLFF. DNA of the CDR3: TGTGCCAGCAGCCGCGGGGGTGAAAAACTGTTTTTT. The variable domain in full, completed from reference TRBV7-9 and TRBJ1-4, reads DTGVSQNPRHKITKRGQNVTFRCDPISEHNRLYWYRQTLGQGPEFLTYFQNEAQLEKSRLLSDRFSAERPKGSFSTLEIQRTEQGDSAMYLCASSRGGEKLFFGSGTQLSVL.